This entry lists 32 T cell receptor beta chains sequenced from one sample in a study of shared clonotypes between healthy human individuals. Profiled with immunoSEQ multiplex PCR; TCRdb holds only in-frame clones, not every one. Altogether nearly 1 million clones are present, approximately 80% being singletons, with the ten largest covering about 1.5%. The sequenced material came from memory CD4+ T cells sorted from blood. The subset is: CD45RA-negative fraction. The origin of the receptors is a man younger than 35 in good health.

Worth noting for this clone: Other DNA sequences in this sample translate to the same CDR3. The chain is built from TRBV18 and TRBJ2-5, with D unclear. The germline gives CDR1 KGHSH, CDR2 LQKENI. The CDR3 length is 12 residues. Trimming took 2 bases from V and 4 from J, leaving 5 bases between them. Here the CDR3 DNA reads TGTGCCAGCTCACCATCGGGAGAGACCCAGTACTTC. It translates to CASSPSGETQYF.

J is TRBJ2-3 and V is TRBV18; 7 bases are a match to TRBD1. V was clipped by 0 bases and J by 0 bases; unmatched bases: 3. This CDR3 contains 16 residues. Germline V gene lookup returns CDR1 KGHSH and CDR2 LQKENI. In DNA form, the CDR3 reads TGTGCCAGCTCACCACCGGTCAGGGGGAGCACAGATACGCAGTATTTT. It encodes CASSPPVRGSTDTQYF.

With respect to this clone: The same CDR3 also results from other DNA sequences found in this sample. This rearrangement joins TRBV30 to TRBJ2-7, with TRBD1 identical over 8 bases. This CDR3 region has 12 residues. The ends lost 7 bases at V and 1 base at J; junction bases unmatched: 3. The germline CDR1 and CDR2 sequences are GTSNPN and SVGIG (reference sequence). DNA of the CDR3: TGTGCCTCCCACAGGGGGTCCTACGAGCAGTACTTC. This sequence encodes CASHRGSYEQYF. Based on the CDR3 plus reference TRBV30 and TRBJ2-7, the full variable domain is SQTIHQWPATLVQPVGSPLSLECTVEGTSNPNLYWYRQAAGRGLQLLFYSVGIGQISSEVPQNLSASRPQDRQFILSSKKLLLSDSGFYLCASHRGSYEQYFGPGTRLTVT.

This clone occurred many times. The chain combines TRBV6-5 with TRBJ2-7; D uncertain. The germline V gene has CDR1 MNHEY and CDR2 SVGAGI. V was cut by 1 base and J by 7 bases, with 5 bases left in between. The CDR3 length is 11 residues. The CDR3 DNA sequence: TGTGCCAGCAGTTACTTGAGTGAGCAGTACTTC. Translated, it gives CASSYLSEQYF.

V and J are TRBV5-4 and TRBJ2-1, with D perhaps TRBD2 (6 bases). Trimming removed 0 bases from V and 12 bases from J, with 13 bases in between. Germline CDR1 is SGHNT and CDR2 is YYREEE (reference sequence). The CDR3 contains 13 residues. The CDR3 region has the DNA TGTGCCAGCAGCTTGGGTACCCCTAGCGTGCAGTTCTTC. Translating it yields CASSLGTPSVQFF.

The chain uses TRBV5-1 and TRBJ2-5, with a possible D match to TRBD1 (6 bases). V lost 3 bases to trimming and J lost 5 bases, with 14 bases between them. The germline CDR1 and CDR2 sequences are SGHRS and YFSETQ. This CDR3 is built from 14 residues. CDR3 in DNA: TGCGCCAGCAGCTCGACGCTAGGGGGTGAGACCCAGTACTTC. Translated: CASSSTLGGETQYF.

As for this clone: The same CDR3 arises from other DNA sequences in this sample as well. The chain has TRBV18 and TRBJ2-5; no firm D call. Germline V gene data show CDR1 as KGHSH and CDR2 as LQKENI. This CDR3 has 14 amino acids. V was trimmed by 3 bases and J by 2 bases, leaving 10 bases between them. The CDR3 nucleotides are TGTGCCAGCTCACCCCCGATGGAGCAAGAGACCCAGTACTTC. It translates to CASSPPMEQETQYF.

This clone was detected a few times. Within the sample, other DNA sequences also encode this same CDR3. The J gene is TRBJ1-1, the V gene TRBV29-1; D gene ambiguous. The germline gives CDR1 SQVTM, CDR2 ANQGSEA. The V end lost 4 bases, the J end lost 5 bases, and 5 bases lay between the germline ends. CDR3 length equals 10 residues. The CDR3 DNA reads TGCAGCGTTGGGGGTACTGAAGCTTTCTTT. This sequence encodes CSVGGTEAFF.

The chain has TRBV6-6 and TRBJ1-2; D remains unclear. The CDR3 spans 12 residues. V lost 6 bases and J lost 4, with 9 bases in between. CDR1 MNHNY and CDR2 SVGAGI come from the germline V gene (reference sequence). This CDR3 is CASRPTGYGYTF. The CDR3 DNA sequence: TGTGCCAGCAGGCCCACCGGCTATGGCTACACCTTC.

This clone was seen a single time. V gene TRBV6-6 combines with J gene TRBJ1-1; 9 nucleotides line up with TRBD1. Trimming at V came to 6 bases and at J to 0 bases, leaving 5 bases not matched to a gene. Looked up from germline, CDR1 is MNHNY and CDR2 is SVGAGI (reference sequence). This CDR3 spans 15 amino acids. This chain's CDR3 is CASRGTGTMNTEAFF. CDR3 in DNA: TGTGCCAGCAGGGGGACAGGGACGATGAACACTGAAGCTTTCTTT.

This clone was counted once. As DNA, the CDR3 is TGTGCCAGCAGTGAAACGGGGCAGGGGGGACTATTTGGAAACACCATATATTTT. Protein: CASSETGQGGLFGNTIYF. The J gene is TRBJ1-3, the V gene TRBV6-1; 7 bases line up with TRBD1. The V segment lost 2 bases and the J segment 3 bases; nucleotides outside the gene matches: 13. The germline V gene encodes CDR1 MNHNS and CDR2 SASEGT. The CDR3 has 18 residues.

J is TRBJ1-3 and V is TRBV28, with TRBD1 identical over 10 bases. V lost 6 bases, J lost 4 bases, and 6 bases stayed unmatched. CDR3 length: 15 residues. The germline gives CDR1 MDHEN, CDR2 SYDVKM. The CDR3 reads CASSLGQGTGNTIYF. CDR3 nucleotide sequence: TGTGCCAGCAGCCTGGGACAGGGGACAGGAAACACCATATATTTT. The variable domain in full, with the rest retrieved from reference TRBV28 and TRBJ1-3, is DVKVTQSSRYLVKRTGEKVFLECVQDMDHENMFWYRQDPGLGLRLIYFSYDVKMKEKGDIPEGYSVSREKKERFSLILESASTNQTSMYLCASSLGQGTGNTIYFGEGSWLTVV.

A single count supports this clone. V is TRBV30 and J is TRBJ2-7, with D possibly TRBD1 on 6 matching bases. Trimming removed 2 bases at V and 4 bases at J, with 15 bases between. The CDR3 length is 14 residues. Germline CDR1 reads GTSNPN; CDR2 reads SVGIG (reference sequence). This CDR3 reads CAWSLPDSTYEQYF. The CDR3 region has the DNA TGTGCCTGGAGTCTGCCGGACAGCACGTACGAGCAGTACTTC.

V gene TRBV27 combines with J gene TRBJ1-6, with 8 bases that match TRBD1. Germline CDR1 is MNHEY and CDR2 is SMNVEV (reference sequence). V dropped 0 bases and J dropped 7; count of bases not matched to a gene: 8. The length of the CDR3 is 17 residues. The CDR3 reads CASSLSAQGARNSPLHF. The CDR3 DNA is TGTGCCAGCAGTTTATCGGCCCAGGGGGCTCGGAATTCACCCCTCCACTTT.

J is TRBJ2-6 and V is TRBV14; D may be TRBD1 (6 bases). Trimming shortened V by 0 bases and J by 1 base, and 10 bases separated the two germline ends. Germline-derived CDR1 and CDR2 are SGHDN and FVKESK. The CDR3 runs 17 residues. This CDR3 reads CASSQEQGGSGANVLTF. Here the CDR3 DNA reads TGTGCCAGCAGCCAAGAACAGGGTGGTTCTGGGGCCAACGTCCTGACTTTC.

This clone was seen only once. V is TRBV2 and J is TRBJ1-2, with D possibly TRBD1 on 5 matching bases. The V gene's germline CDR1 is SNHLY and CDR2 FYNNEI. V lost 6 bases, J lost 7 bases, and 15 bases lay in between. The CDR3 runs to 13 residues. The CDR3 nucleotides are TGTGCCAGCAGCGGACACTCCGACCTTGGCTACACCTTC. Its translation: CASSGHSDLGYTF.

This clone was recorded a few times. This sequence joins TRBV30 and TRBJ1-1, with 8 bases fitting TRBD1. The CDR3 is 11 amino acids. J was trimmed by 6 bases and V by 4 bases; bases with no gene match: 1. Germline loops: CDR1 GTSNPN, CDR2 SVGIG (reference sequence). The CDR3 coding sequence is TGTGCCTGGAACAGGGGGGCTGAAGCTTTCTTT. This translates into CAWNRGAEAFF.

This clone was found many times. This rearrangement joins TRBV7-2 to TRBJ1-5; D unresolved. Germline V lookup: CDR1 SGHTA, CDR2 FQGNSA. The length of the CDR3 is 14 residues. Trimming removed 1 base at V and 6 bases at J, with 10 bases between. CDR3 protein: CASSLGRESQPQHF. CDR3 DNA sequence: TGTGCCAGCAGCTTAGGACGGGAATCTCAGCCCCAGCATTTT.

The rearrangement links TRBV30 to TRBJ2-7, with 9 bases that match TRBD2. V was pared by 0 bases and J by 2 bases, with 11 bases of the junction left unmatched. The CDR3 length is 17 residues. Germline V CDR1 and CDR2: GTSNPN, SVGIG (reference sequence). CDR3 coding DNA: TGTGCCTGGAGTGTATCTCTCGCAAGCGGGAGGACCTACGAGCAGTACTTC. It specifies CAWSVSLASGRTYEQYF.

As regards this clone: This sample includes further DNA sequences coding for the same CDR3. The rearrangement links TRBV6-1 to TRBJ1-2; 9 positions match TRBD1. CDR1 and CDR2 (germline): MNHNS, SASEGT. Unmatched junction bases numbered 1, after V lost 1 base and J lost 4 bases. There are 14 residues in the CDR3. The CDR3, as DNA: TGTGCCAGCAGTGAAGGGGGACAGGGCTATGGCTACACCTTC. It is translated as CASSEGGQGYGYTF.

V usage is TRBV7-9 and J usage is TRBJ1-2, with TRBD1 as a possible D gene (6 bases). CDR1 and CDR2 (germline): SEHNR, FQNEAQ (reference sequence). Trimming left V 1 base short and J 4 bases short, with 22 bases between. The CDR3 is made up of 18 amino acids. The CDR3 sequence: CASSLELGRGGISYGYTF. In nucleotides, the CDR3 is TGTGCCAGCAGCTTAGAACTCGGCAGGGGAGGGATTAGCTATGGCTACACCTTC.

Points on this clone: A much larger clone differs from this one at a single base, so this may be a read error. The V call is TRBV2, the J call TRBJ1-1, with TRBD1 matching 9 bases. The germline gives CDR1 SNHLY, CDR2 FYNNEI. The V gene end was trimmed by 6 bases and the J gene end by 0 bases; junction bases not matched to a gene: 5. This CDR3 comprises 15 residues. The DNA for the CDR3 is TGTGCCAGCAGCCCCGACAGGGGGTTGAACACTGAAGCTTTCTTT. Its protein is CASSPDRGLNTEAFF.

The rearrangement joins TRBV19 to TRBJ1-5; D remains unclear. Germline CDR1 LNHDA, CDR2 SQIVND (reference sequence). V dropped 7 bases and J dropped 2 bases, with 6 bases sitting between them. CDR3 length equals 12 residues. CDR3 amino acids: CASTPGNQPQHF. The CDR3 bases are TGTGCCAGTACCCCTGGCAATCAGCCCCAGCATTTT. Complete variable domain (other parts from reference TRBV19 and TRBJ1-5): DGGITQSPKYLFRKEGQNVTLSCEQNLNHDAMYWYRQDPGQGLRLIYYSQIVNDFQKGDIAEGYSVSREKKESFPLTVTSAQKNPTAFYLCASTPGNQPQHFGDGTRLSIL.

The chain recombines TRBV30 with TRBJ1-1, with 8 positions matching TRBD1. CDR1 is GTSNPN, CDR2 SVGIG, per germline (reference sequence). The CDR3 runs 16 residues. J lost 1 base, V lost 5 bases, and 12 bases had no gene match. This CDR3 reads CAWEKMTTGANTEAFF. CDR3 nucleotide sequence: TGTGCCTGGGAGAAAATGACGACAGGGGCGAACACTGAAGCTTTCTTT.

The chain links TRBV9 to TRBJ1-5, with TRBD1 matching over 9 bases. The germline V gene has CDR1 SGDLS and CDR2 YYNGEE. The CDR3 runs 15 residues. V trimming: 3 bases; J trimming: 1 base; junction bases outside the gene matches: 2. Here the CDR3 DNA reads TGTGCCAGCAGCGCACAGGGGGCGAGCAATCAGCCCCAGCATTTT. Amino acids: CASSAQGASNQPQHF.

V is TRBV15 and J is TRBJ1-1; 12 nucleotides agree with TRBD1. Per germline, CDR1 LNHNV and CDR2 YYDKDF (reference sequence). Germline trimming cut 1 base from V and 4 bases from J; bases unmatched to any gene: 7. There are 17 residues in the CDR3. The CDR3 DNA reads as TGTGCCACCAGCAGAGGAACGGGACAGGGGGCAGGCACTGAAGCTTTCTTT. Translated: CATSRGTGQGAGTEAFF.

In this sample, this clone turned up a few times. This chain connects TRBV6-1 to TRBJ1-5; D remains unclear. Per germline, CDR1 MNHNS and CDR2 SASEGT. This CDR3 contains 13 residues. V lost 3 bases to trimming and J lost 3 bases, with 6 bases between them. The CDR3 loop reads CASSDRDNQPQHF. The CDR3 DNA sequence: TGTGCCAGCAGTGACCGGGACAATCAGCCCCAGCATTTT.

The chain combines TRBV4-3 with TRBJ2-7, with D possibly matching TRBD1 (6 bases). Trimming shortened V by 0 bases and J by 2 bases, and 11 bases separated the two germline ends. The CDR3 loop spans 15 amino acids. Germline loops: CDR1 LGHNA, CDR2 YSLEER. The CDR3 nucleotides read TGCGCCAGCAGCCAAGATCTTGGGACACCCTACGAGCAGTACTTC. This sequence encodes CASSQDLGTPYEQYF.

Note on this clone: Other nucleotide sequences in the sample specify the same CDR3. CDR3 protein: CAWGEGNTIYF. CDR3 coding DNA: TGTGCCTGGGGGGAGGGGAACACCATATATTTT. The chain couples TRBV30 to TRBJ1-3; TRBD1 is a possible D gene (5 bases). With 5 bases removed from V and 7 bases from J, the gap between germline ends came to 9 bases. Germline CDR1 reads GTSNPN; CDR2 reads SVGIG (reference sequence). The CDR3 has 11 residues.

Comment on this clone: Other DNA sequences in the sample encode the same CDR3. The chain combines TRBV5-1 with TRBJ2-7; the D gene is possibly TRBD2 (5 bases). The germline V gene encodes CDR1 SGHRS and CDR2 YFSETQ. The CDR3 totals 14 residues. V lost 0 bases to trimming and J lost 3 bases, with 10 bases between them. The CDR3 nucleotides are TGCGCCAGCAGCTTGGAGGGTGAGGGCTACGAGCAGTACTTC. Its translation is CASSLEGEGYEQYF.

This CDR3 reads CASSWNTGADEQFF. In DNA, the CDR3 is TGTGCCAGCAGCTGGAATACAGGGGCGGATGAGCAGTTCTTC. The rearrangement joins TRBV6-5 to TRBJ2-1; 7 bases fit TRBD1. Germline CDR1 and CDR2: MNHEY and SVGAGI. CDR3 length: 14 amino acids. Trimming took 6 bases from V and 8 from J; bases not matched to a gene: 10.

This CDR3 reads CASSQDRGGYEQYF. The CDR3 nucleotides are TGCGCCAGCAGCCAAGATCGAGGGGGCTACGAGCAGTACTTC. The rearrangement uses TRBV4-3 and TRBJ2-7; a weak D match, TRBD1 (6 bases). Germline V lookup: CDR1 LGHNA, CDR2 YSLEER. CDR3 length: 14 residues. V lost 0 bases and J lost 3, with 9 bases in between.